The T cell receptor beta chain described here comes from a study of vaccination and CD4 T cells after COVID-19. At the level of the study: The convalescent group had six males, four females, seven Caucasians, two Asians, one multiracial.

At the Johns Hopkins FTIC core, DNA taken from cultured CD4+ T cells was sequenced by way of the Oncomine TCR Beta short-read assay. TCRdb used MiXCR to reprocess the PCR reads, holding one entry per CDR3 protein. There are about 20,000 distinct CDR3 sequences in the sample; 50% occur only once, and under 7.5% lies in the top ten. Documented treatment: approximately 10-day PBMC culture with coronavirus spike peptide pools or control peptides (ViraFEST assay). This clonotype was detected only once. What it recognizes is unknown. The CDR3 sequence is 16 residues long. Looked up from germline, CDR1 is SGHAT and CDR2 is FQNNGV. Between the trimmed V and J ends, which lost 5 bases and 11 bases, there was a span of 26 bases.

Material: CD4+ T cells from blood, cultured in vitro. This rearrangement joins TRBV11-2 to TRBJ2-3; TRBD2 might be the D (6 bases). This clonotype was obtained from a human donor who had recovered from COVID-19. CDR3 residues: CASSRLGPGDSLGQYF. In nucleotides, the CDR3 is TGTGCCAGCAGCCGACTAGGCCCGGGGGATAGTTTGGGGCAGTATTTT. Variable domain in full (rest from reference TRBV11-2 and TRBJ2-3): EAGVAQSPRYKIIEKRQSVAFWCNPISGHATLYWYQQILGQGPKLLIQFQNNGVVDDSQLPKDRFSAERLKGVDSTLKIQPAKLEDSAVYLCASSRLGPGDSLGQYFGPGTRLTVL.